This TCR beta chain was retrieved from a study of T cells in tuberculosis. Whole-study results and caveats: Active tuberculosis cases were adults; controls were adolescents. GMM-specific TCRs were nearer to active tuberculosis alpha repertoires, suggesting expansion. Classification accuracy was roughly 87% (AUROC approximately 0.89) with the GMM-specific repertoire.

Tuberculin skin test and IGRA determined adolescents' latent tuberculosis status at entry. Generated by immunoSEQ multiplex PCR, the TCRdb table keeps only in-frame clones and is missing some. The data contain more than 30,000 clones, approximately 93% of them singletons. A note on this clone: Antigen unknown.

What was sequenced was PBMCs. The receptor comes from a donor aged 10-29 years with latent tuberculosis or without tuberculosis infection.

As DNA, the CDR3 is TGCAGCGCCCGGGACTTAAGCTCCTACAATGAGCAGTTCTTC. Amino acids: CSARDLSSYNEQFF. The V gene is TRBV29-1, the J gene TRBJ2-1, with a tentative D call TRBD2 (6 bases). The V and J ends lost 7 bases and 0 bases respectively, with 13 bases between them. CDR1 and CDR2 from the germline V gene are SQVTM and ANQGSEA. CDR3 length: 14 residues.